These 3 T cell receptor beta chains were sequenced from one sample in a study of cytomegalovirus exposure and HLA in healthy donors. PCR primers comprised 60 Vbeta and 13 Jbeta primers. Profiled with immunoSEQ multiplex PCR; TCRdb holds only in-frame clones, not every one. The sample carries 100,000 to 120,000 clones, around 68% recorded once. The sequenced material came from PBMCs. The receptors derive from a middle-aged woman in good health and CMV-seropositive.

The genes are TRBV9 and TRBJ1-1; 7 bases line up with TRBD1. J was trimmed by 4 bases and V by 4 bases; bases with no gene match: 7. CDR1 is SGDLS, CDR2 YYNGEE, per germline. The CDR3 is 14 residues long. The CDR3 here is CASSSTGVGTEAFF. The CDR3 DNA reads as TGTGCCAGCAGCTCTACAGGGGTGGGCACTGAAGCTTTCTTT.

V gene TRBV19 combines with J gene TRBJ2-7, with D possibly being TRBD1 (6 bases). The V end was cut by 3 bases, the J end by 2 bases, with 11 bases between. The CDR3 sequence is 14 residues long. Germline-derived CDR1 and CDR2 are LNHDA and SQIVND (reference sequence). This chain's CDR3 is CASSITGHPYEQYF. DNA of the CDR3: TGTGCCAGTAGTATCACGGGACACCCCTACGAGCAGTACTTC.

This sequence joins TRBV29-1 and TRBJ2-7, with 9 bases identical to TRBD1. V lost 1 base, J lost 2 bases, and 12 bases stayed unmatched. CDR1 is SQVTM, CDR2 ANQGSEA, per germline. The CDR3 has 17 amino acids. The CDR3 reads CSVEVPGQGASTYEQYF. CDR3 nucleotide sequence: TGCAGCGTTGAAGTCCCGGGACAGGGAGCGTCCACCTACGAGCAGTACTTC.